This T cell receptor beta chain was documented in a study of response to subunit inactivated influenza vaccine. This clonotype was seen once. Its antigen is currently unknown. In TCRdb, the RT-PCR reads were re-called with MiXCR into one record per CDR3 protein. The data show 800,000 or so distinct CDR3 sequences, with approximately 22% seen just once and more than 8.5% held by the top ten. Regarding the study as a whole: Authors suggested few new T cells are recruited by each seasonal influenza vaccination.

Between the trimmed V and J ends, which lost 7 bases and 3 bases, there was a span of 18 bases. There are 15 residues in the CDR3. The germline V gene has CDR1 SGHAT and CDR2 FQNNGV. The chain uses TRBV11-2 and TRBJ2-5; D is uncertain. The origin of this receptor is a man aged 50 to 59 who received an inactivated influenza vaccine. This material consisted of PBMCs from blood, taken more than 4 days after vaccination. CDR3 bases: TGTGCCAGCACCCTGGGGTCAGGTTCGGAAGAGACCCAGTACTTC. As protein: CASTLGSGSEETQYF.